These 8 T cell receptor beta chains share one sample of origin, sequenced in a study of T cells in Graves' hyperthyroidism and ophthalmopathy. TCR beta CDR3 regions were amplified from RNA. The HTBI primer set was used in a first-round RT-PCR of the TCR CDR3. MiXCR was run by TCRdb on the multiplex PCR reads, yielding one entry per CDR3 protein. The table lists some 420,000 distinct CDR3 sequences, about an eighth of them singletons. Sequenced sample: blood. The receptors originated from a woman younger than 30 with Graves' hyperthyroidism.

In this sample, this clonotype turned up many times. This chain links TRBV11-2 with TRBJ2-3, with 10 nucleotides matching TRBD1. The CDR3 length is 15 residues. J lost 1 base, V lost 4 bases, and 2 bases had no gene match. From germline, CDR1 is SGHAT and CDR2 FQNNGV. CDR3 amino acids: CASSSTGGGTDTQYF. The DNA of the CDR3 is TGTGCCAGCAGCTCGACAGGGGGCGGCACAGATACGCAGTATTTT.

This clonotype was observed many times. The chain joins TRBV20-1 to TRBJ2-7, with a tentative D call TRBD2 (7 bases). V was cut by 3 bases and J by 6 bases, with 18 bases left in between. CDR1 and CDR2 (germline): DFQATT, SNEGSKA (reference sequence). This CDR3 is built from 14 residues. CDR3: CSARILAEGGEQYF. The DNA of the CDR3 is TGCAGTGCTAGGATTCTAGCGGAGGGGGGCGAGCAGTACTTC.

This chain links TRBV19 with TRBJ1-2, with a tentative D call TRBD1 (6 bases). Germline V gene sequence: CDR1 LNHDA, CDR2 SQIVND (reference sequence). V was shortened by 6 bases and J by 0 bases, with 14 bases between the two germline ends. The CDR3 has 15 residues. The CDR3 spells CASRPQGQANYGYTF. The CDR3 DNA follows: TGTGCCAGTAGGCCTCAGGGGCAAGCTAACTATGGCTACACCTTC.

This clonotype was counted many times. This chain joins TRBV5-6 and TRBJ2-1, with 9 positions matching TRBD2. CDR3 length: 16 amino acids. Trimming took 5 bases from V and 0 from J; bases not matched to a gene: 6. CDR1 is SGHDT and CDR2 is YYEEEE in the germline V gene. The CDR3 bases are TGTGCCAGCAGGTTAGCGGGAGCTGGCTCCTACAATGAGCAGTTCTTC. Protein product: CASRLAGAGSYNEQFF. Variable domain in full (rest from reference TRBV5-6 and TRBJ2-1): DAGVTQSPTHLIKTRGQQVTLRCSPKSGHDTVSWYQQALGQGPQFIFQYYEEEERQRGNFPDRFSGHQFPNYSSELNVNALLLGDSALYLCASRLAGAGSYNEQFFGPGTRLTVL.

This clonotype was counted at least ten times. The rearrangement links TRBV2 to TRBJ2-4, with 7 bases identical to TRBD2. Germline CDR1 SNHLY, CDR2 FYNNEI. The CDR3 length is 12 residues. V lost 10 bases to trimming and J lost 5 bases; unmatched junction nucleotides: 5. This CDR3 reads CATGGIENIQYF. As DNA, the CDR3 is TGTGCCACGGGGGGAATTGAAAACATTCAGTACTTC.

In its sample, this clonotype was seen a few times. The chain has TRBV4-2 and TRBJ2-7; TRBD2 matches 9 bases. V trimming: 3 bases; J trimming: 1 base; junction bases outside the gene matches: 7. CDR1 is LGHNA, CDR2 YNFKEQ, per germline. The CDR3 is 16 residues long. The CDR3 here is CASSHAGTSFSYEQYF. CDR3 in DNA: TGTGCCAGCAGCCACGCCGGGACTAGCTTTTCCTACGAGCAGTACTTC.

This chain connects TRBV5-1 to TRBJ2-2; 9 nucleotides agree with TRBD2. The CDR3 spans 15 residues. Germline trimming cut 2 bases from V and 8 bases from J; bases unmatched to any gene: 7. CDR1 is SGHRS, CDR2 YFSETQ, per germline. CDR3 sequence (DNA): TGCGCCAGCAGCTTATCGCTAGCGGGATCGGGGGAGCTGTTTTTT. This encodes CASSLSLAGSGELFF.

This clonotype was detected many times. The J gene is TRBJ2-1, the V gene TRBV29-1, with 7 positions matching TRBD1. Germline CDR1 is SQVTM and CDR2 is ANQGSEA. This CDR3 is built from 13 residues. V was pared by 7 bases and J by 5 bases, with 8 bases of the junction left unmatched. The CDR3 is CSASGQYHNEQFF. The CDR3 DNA reads as TGCAGCGCCTCGGGACAGTACCACAATGAGCAGTTCTTC.